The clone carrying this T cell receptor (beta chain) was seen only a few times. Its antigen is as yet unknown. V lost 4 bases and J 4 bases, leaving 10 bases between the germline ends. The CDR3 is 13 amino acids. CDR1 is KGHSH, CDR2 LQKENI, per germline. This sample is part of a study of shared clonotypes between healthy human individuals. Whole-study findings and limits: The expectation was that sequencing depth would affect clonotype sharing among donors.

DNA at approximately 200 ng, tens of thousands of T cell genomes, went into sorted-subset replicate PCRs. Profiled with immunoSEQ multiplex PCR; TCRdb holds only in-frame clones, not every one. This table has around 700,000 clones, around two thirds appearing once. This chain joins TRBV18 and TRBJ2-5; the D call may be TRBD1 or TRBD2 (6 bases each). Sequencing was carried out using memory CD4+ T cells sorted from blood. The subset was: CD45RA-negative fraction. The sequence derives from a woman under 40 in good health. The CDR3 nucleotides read TGTGCCAGCTCACAAAGGGGGGCAGAGACCCAGTACTTC. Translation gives CASSQRGAETQYF.